The 28 T cell receptor beta chains below all came from one sample that was sequenced in a study of blood T cell repertoires in COVID-19. The method was immunoSEQ multiplex PCR; TCRdb's version includes in-frame clones alone and lacks a portion of them. The repertoire holds around 250,000 clones, with approximately 88% as singletons. Sequenced input: peripheral blood. The origin of the receptors is a human donor in a cohort sampled during active COVID-19.

V gene TRBV9 combines with J gene TRBJ2-7, with TRBD1 matching over 8 bases. V lost 3 bases, J lost 8 bases, and 10 bases stayed unmatched. Germline CDR1 is SGDLS and CDR2 is YYNGEE. There are 14 residues in the CDR3. CDR3 amino acids: CASSAQGGSVKQYF. DNA for the CDR3: TGTGCCAGCAGCGCACAGGGGGGATCAGTAAAGCAGTACTTC.

The gene calls are TRBV12-3 or TRBV12-4 and TRBJ1-1; D is uncertain. The CDR3 spans 13 residues. V lost 6 bases and J lost 11, with 19 bases in between. CDR3 loop: CASSQVEGGRAFF. Here the CDR3 DNA reads TGTGCCAGCAGCCAGGTGGAAGGAGGGCGTGCTTTCTTT.

This chain connects TRBV18 to TRBJ1-1; D is undetermined. This CDR3 spans 13 amino acids. The V gene lost 3 bases and the J gene lost 3 bases, with 8 bases spanning the gap. Germline V gives CDR1 KGHSH, CDR2 LQKENI. CDR3 sequence: CASSPGQDTEAFF. CDR3 nucleotide sequence: TGTGCCAGCTCACCGGGCCAGGACACTGAAGCTTTCTTT.

In DNA form, the CDR3 reads TGTGCCAGCAGCCAAATTGGACTGACCTACGAGCAGTACTTC. Its protein is CASSQIGLTYEQYF. The V call is TRBV3-1 (or the pseudogene TRBV3-2), the J call TRBJ2-7; weak D call: TRBD2 (5 bases). V gave up 2 bases and J gave up 2 bases, with 10 bases separating them. The CDR3 totals 14 residues. Germline V gene lookup returns CDR1 LGHDT and CDR2 YNNKEL (reference sequence).

This clone was seen once. The rearrangement links TRBV28 to TRBJ2-7; 8 bases map to TRBD1. The germline V gene encodes CDR1 MDHEN and CDR2 SYDVKM. The CDR3 has 14 amino acids. V lost 8 bases, J lost 2 bases, and 8 bases stayed unmatched. This CDR3 is CASGIGQGPYEQYF. The CDR3 DNA reads TGTGCCAGCGGGATTGGACAGGGACCCTACGAGCAGTACTTC.

This chain's CDR3 is CASREQGSYEQYF. For the CDR3, the DNA is TGTGCCAGCAGGGAACAGGGCTCCTACGAGCAGTACTTC. The chain employs TRBV3-1 (or the pseudogene TRBV3-2) and TRBJ2-7; TRBD1 is a possible D gene (6 bases). From germline, CDR1 is LGHDT and CDR2 YNNKEL (reference sequence). V gave up 6 bases and J gave up 0 bases, with 9 bases separating them. This CDR3 has 13 residues.

This clone was detected once. This chain connects TRBV7-3 to TRBJ2-3; 7 bases match TRBD2. The trim removed 4 bases at V and 3 bases at J, leaving 10 bases unmatched. The germline gives CDR1 SGHTA, CDR2 FQGTGA. The CDR3 has 16 residues. DNA of the CDR3: TGTGCCAGCAGCTCCCGGGGAGGGCGGGAGACAGATACGCAGTATTTT. Its protein product is CASSSRGGRETDTQYF.

J is TRBJ1-6 and V is TRBV9; 7 bases map to TRBD1. In germline, CDR1 is SGDLS, CDR2 YYNGEE. The CDR3 spans 14 residues. V lost 1 base to trimming and J lost 9 bases; unmatched junction nucleotides: 4. The DNA for the CDR3 is TGTGCCAGCAGCGTACGGGACAGTCGTTCACCCCTCCACTTT. This sequence encodes CASSVRDSRSPLHF.

The CDR3 sequence: CASSSTVYEQYF. CDR3 nucleotides: TGTGCCAGCAGCTCGACTGTCTACGAGCAGTACTTC. J is TRBJ2-7 and V is TRBV28; D uncertain. The germline V and J ends were trimmed by 6 bases and 3 bases, with 9 bases remaining between them. CDR1 is MDHEN, CDR2 SYDVKM, per germline. The CDR3 has 12 amino acids. Together with reference TRBV28 and TRBJ2-7, the CDR3 gives the full variable domain: DVKVTQSSRYLVKRTGEKVFLECVQDMDHENMFWYRQDPGLGLRLIYFSYDVKMKEKGDIPEGYSVSREKKERFSLILESASTNQTSMYLCASSSTVYEQYFGPGTRLTVT.

This rearrangement joins TRBV9 to TRBJ2-7; D may be TRBD1 (6 bases). CDR3 size: 13 residues. Between the trimmed V and J ends, which lost 2 bases and 6 bases, there was a span of 12 bases. Looked up from germline, CDR1 is SGDLS and CDR2 is YYNGEE. The CDR3 loop reads CASSVTGSAEQYF. For the CDR3, the DNA is TGTGCCAGCAGCGTCACAGGGAGCGCCGAGCAGTACTTC.

This clone was found once. The chain employs TRBV3-1 (or the pseudogene TRBV3-2) and TRBJ1-2; 11 positions agree with TRBD1. CDR3 length: 17 amino acids. The J segment lost 2 bases and the V segment lost 0 bases, leaving 5 bases of the junction unmatched. Per germline, CDR1 LGHDT and CDR2 YNNKEL (reference sequence). This CDR3 reads CASSQDRGQGVNYGYTF. DNA of the CDR3: TGTGCCAGCAGCCAAGATCGGGGACAGGGGGTCAACTATGGCTACACCTTC.

The chain carries TRBV11-2 and TRBJ1-2, with D maybe TRBD1 (6 bases). CDR3 length: 17 residues. Germline CDR1 and CDR2: SGHAT and FQNNGV. Between the trimmed V and J ends, which lost 1 base and 7 bases, there was a span of 22 bases. CDR3 loop: CASSLVNVGQFRPGYTF. CDR3 sequence (DNA): TGTGCCAGCAGCTTAGTCAACGTAGGACAGTTCCGTCCTGGCTACACCTTC.

The chain joins TRBV7-2 to TRBJ1-1; TRBD1 matches 7 bases. There are 16 residues in the CDR3. The trim removed 5 bases at V and 0 bases at J, leaving 9 bases unmatched. Per germline, CDR1 SGHTA and CDR2 FQGNSA. The CDR3 is CASSPRTGLMNTEAFF. CDR3 nucleotide sequence: TGTGCCAGCAGCCCCCGGACAGGTCTGATGAACACTGAAGCTTTCTTT.

The chain carries TRBV27 and TRBJ2-7; TRBD2 matches at 10 bases. The junction had 9 bases not matched to a gene; V was cut back by 5 bases and J by 5 bases. Germline CDR1 is MNHEY and CDR2 is SMNVEV (reference sequence). The CDR3 runs 15 residues. The CDR3 spells CASSQTLSGRHEQYF. The CDR3 DNA sequence: TGTGCCAGCAGTCAGACCCTTAGCGGGAGGCACGAGCAGTACTTC.

The chain joins TRBV7-9 to TRBJ2-5, with 13 bases fitting TRBD2. CDR3 size: 15 residues. Germline CDR1 is SEHNR and CDR2 is FQNEAQ (reference sequence). V lost 8 bases, J lost 5 bases, and 8 bases stayed unmatched. The CDR3 DNA reads TGTGCCAGCCAAAGGACTAGCGGGGGATTGGAGACCCAGTACTTC. It is translated as CASQRTSGGLETQYF.

The chain combines TRBV19 with TRBJ1-3; D possibly corresponds to TRBD1 (5 bases). The CDR3 runs to 16 residues. V gave up 3 bases and J gave up 1 base, with 13 bases separating them. CDR1 is LNHDA and CDR2 is SQIVND in the germline V gene (reference sequence). The chain's CDR3 is CASSIQGVLSGNTIYF. Here the CDR3 DNA reads TGTGCCAGTAGTATCCAGGGCGTTTTGTCTGGAAACACCATATATTTT.

The chain has TRBV4-3 and TRBJ2-7; 7 nucleotides match TRBD1. This CDR3 spans 17 amino acids. V gave up 4 bases and J gave up 6 bases; unmatched junction bases: 18. Germline V gene sequence: CDR1 LGHNA, CDR2 YSLEER. The CDR3 reads CASSRRWGPGQAIEQYF. The CDR3 nucleotides read TGCGCCAGCAGCCGAAGATGGGGCCCCGGACAGGCCATCGAGCAGTACTTC.

This chain connects TRBV27 to TRBJ1-1; maybe TRBD1 (5 bases). Germline V gene data show CDR1 as MNHEY and CDR2 as SMNVEV (reference sequence). The V end was cut by 5 bases, the J end by 1 base, with 8 bases between. The CDR3 has 13 residues. The CDR3 loop is CASSLDRNTEAFF. As DNA, the CDR3 is TGTGCCAGCAGTCTAGACAGGAACACTGAAGCTTTCTTT.

The CDR3 sequence: CASSQAGQGINYGYTF. The CDR3 nucleotides read TGTGCCAGCAGCCAAGCTGGACAGGGGATTAACTATGGCTACACCTTC. V usage is TRBV4-2 and J usage is TRBJ1-2; 9 bases match TRBD1. Germline CDR1 and CDR2: LGHNA and YNFKEQ. The CDR3 covers 16 residues. V trimming: 1 base; J trimming: 1 base; junction bases outside the gene matches: 4.

This clone showed up just a few times. The CDR3 is CASSQGTGGNTIYF. CDR3 DNA sequence: TGCGCCAGCAGCCAAGGTACAGGGGGAAACACCATATATTTT. The chain has TRBV4-3 and TRBJ1-3; possible D gene TRBD1, 6 bases. CDR1 and CDR2 (germline): LGHNA, YSLEER. The V end lost 1 base, the J end lost 4 bases, and 8 bases lay between the germline ends. The CDR3 consists of 14 residues.

This clone was detected only once. This chain links TRBV7-6 with TRBJ2-1; 7 positions match TRBD2. CDR3 length: 14 residues. J lost 7 bases, V lost 3 bases, and 6 bases had no gene match. Germline V CDR1 and CDR2: SGHVS, FNYEAQ. The CDR3 sequence is CASSFQRDQNEQFF. Written as DNA, the CDR3 is TGTGCCAGCAGCTTTCAGCGGGATCAAAATGAGCAGTTCTTC.

This clone turned up a few times. The chain carries TRBV7-2 and TRBJ1-1; D is possibly TRBD1 (6 bases). Trimming stripped 3 bases from V and 6 bases from J, with 11 bases between. This CDR3 has 13 amino acids. Per the germline V gene, CDR1 is SGHTA and CDR2 is FQGNSA. This CDR3 is CASSFTGPSEAFF. The CDR3 coding sequence is TGTGCCAGCAGCTTCACAGGGCCCTCTGAAGCTTTCTTT.

The rearrangement uses TRBV9 and TRBJ1-1; TRBD1 is a possible D gene (5 bases). CDR1 and CDR2 (germline): SGDLS, YYNGEE. V lost 4 bases and J 2 bases, leaving 18 bases between the germline ends. The CDR3 has 16 amino acids. The CDR3 DNA reads as TGTGCCAGCAGCTCCGGGGGGGGTTTAGGTAACACTGAAGCTTTCTTT. Translating gives CASSSGGGLGNTEAFF.

The chain carries TRBV13 and TRBJ1-5, with no clear D. Per germline, CDR1 PRHDT and CDR2 FYEKMQ (reference sequence). The CDR3 length is 13 residues. V lost 5 bases and J 7 bases, leaving 12 bases between the germline ends. The CDR3 DNA follows: TGTGCCAGCAGCGGCGGGCTTTCACAGCCCCAGCATTTT. Its protein is CASSGGLSQPQHF.

This clone was observed once. CDR3 in DNA: TGCGCCAGCGGGACAGAGAGAGCTAACTATGGCTACACCTTC. Protein product: CASGTERANYGYTF. The chain couples TRBV5-1 to TRBJ1-2, with 7 nucleotides matching TRBD1. CDR3 length equals 14 residues. After removal of 7 bases from V and 0 bases from J, the junction contained 6 bases not matched to a gene. The V gene's germline CDR1 is SGHRS and CDR2 YFSETQ.

This clone occurred a few times. This chain connects TRBV7-9 to TRBJ1-1, with unresolved D. This CDR3 spans 13 amino acids. The ends were cut back, 6 bases at V and 6 bases at J, with 14 bases in the middle. The germline V gene has CDR1 SEHNR and CDR2 FQNEAQ (reference sequence). CDR3 protein: CASSPWVQAEAFF. As DNA, the CDR3 is TGTGCCAGCAGTCCGTGGGTGCAGGCTGAAGCTTTCTTT.

V and J are TRBV5-6 and TRBJ1-3, with 8 bases aligning to TRBD1. The CDR3 consists of 18 residues. V lost 4 bases, J lost 0 bases, and 12 bases stayed unmatched. From germline, CDR1 is SGHDT and CDR2 YYEEEE. The CDR3 DNA reads as TGTGCCAGCAGCGTGGACAGGGTCTCGGCTTACTCTGGAAACACCATATATTTT. This gives the protein CASSVDRVSAYSGNTIYF.

J is TRBJ2-5 and V is TRBV12-3 or TRBV12-4, with a weak D call TRBD1 (5 bases). The CDR3 is 13 residues long. Trimming cost V 1 base and J 5 bases, with 8 bases left between them. The CDR3 is CASSLGGQETQYF. The CDR3, as DNA: TGTGCCAGCAGTTTAGGGGGCCAGGAGACCCAGTACTTC.